These T cell receptor beta chains were read from a single sample in a study of cytomegalovirus exposure and HLA in healthy donors. The method was immunoSEQ multiplex PCR; TCRdb's version includes in-frame clones alone and lacks a portion of them. Altogether about 97,000 clones are present, roughly 60% being singletons, with the ten largest covering about 4.3%. Material: PBMCs. These receptor sequences come from a human donor in good health. The CDR3 runs from the conserved cysteine through the conserved F or W. D genes are given only for firm matches. A clone size is listed for some rows: how often the clone was seen (once, few, many), or a class if it is expanded.

d_gene	v_gene	j_gene	abundance	CDR3nt	CDR3aa
TRBD1	TRBV28	TRBJ1-2	NA	TGTGCCAGCAGTCAAGGGACAGGGGCGCACTATGGCTACACCTTC	CASSQGTGAHYGYTF
NA	TRBV4-1	TRBJ2-1	NA	TGCGCCAGCAGCCACCAGGGCCCTACCTCCTACAATGAGCAGTTCTTC	CASSHQGPTSYNEQFF
NA	TRBV10-2	TRBJ1-5	NA	TGCGCCAGCAGTGAGGGAGACGGGGGTGGCAATCAGCCCCAGCATTTT	CASSEGDGGGNQPQHF
TRBD1	TRBV19	TRBJ1-1	NA	TGTGCCAGTAACAACAGGGGGCGCACAACTGAAGCTTTCTTT	CASNNRGRTTEAFF
NA	TRBV27	TRBJ2-7	NA	TGTGCCAGCAGTAAACTAGCTGCCCTACGTGAGCAGTACTTC	CASSKLAALREQYF
NA	TRBV14	TRBJ2-5	NA	TGTGCCAGCAGCCAACCTCAGGGGGGAATGGAGACCCAGTACTTC	CASSQPQGGMETQYF
TRBD2	TRBV12-5	TRBJ2-2	NA	TGTGCTAGTGGTTTTTGGCTAGCGGGAGAGGGCGGGGAGCTGTTTTTT	CASGFWLAGEGGELFF
TRBD1	TRBV12-5	TRBJ2-2	NA	TGTGCTAGTGGACCTCTCCGAACAGGGGGCATCACCGGGGAGCTGTTTTTT	CASGPLRTGGITGELFF
NA	TRBV5-6	TRBJ2-1	NA	TGTGCCAGCAGCTTGAACCCGGGACAACGGAATGAGCAGTTCTTC	CASSLNPGQRNEQFF
NA	TRBV28	TRBJ2-7	few	TGTGCCAGTAAAAGACAGGAGAGCTCCTACGAGCAGTACTTC	CASKRQESSYEQYF
TRBD2	TRBV19	TRBJ2-1	few	TGTGCCAGTAGTATAGATCAAGCGGGAGGGGGCAATGAGCAGTTCTTC	CASSIDQAGGGNEQFF
TRBD2	TRBV5-1	TRBJ2-1	NA	TGCGCCAGCAGCGTAAAGCGGGACCTGAGCTCCTACAATGAGCAGTTCTTC	CASSVKRDLSSYNEQFF
TRBD1	TRBV5-1	TRBJ2-2	few	TGCGCCAGCAGCCGGGACAGGAACACCGGGGAGCTGTTTTTT	CASSRDRNTGELFF
NA	TRBV2	TRBJ1-5	NA	TGTGCCAGCAGTGAAGAGCTCCATAGCAATCAGCCCCAGCATTTT	CASSEELHSNQPQHF
NA	TRBV18	TRBJ1-1	few	TGTGCCAGCTCACCTACGGGATTCAGCGGTGTGAACACTGAAGCTTTCTTT	CASSPTGFSGVNTEAFF
TRBD2	TRBV19	TRBJ2-7	few	TGTGCCAGTAAAACTAGCGGGGCTAGCTCCTACGAGCAGTACTTC	CASKTSGASSYEQYF
NA	TRBV19	TRBJ1-1	NA	TGTGCCAGTAGCGTGGCAGGGGCCGCGCTTGTGACTGAAGCTTTCTTT	CASSVAGAALVTEAFF